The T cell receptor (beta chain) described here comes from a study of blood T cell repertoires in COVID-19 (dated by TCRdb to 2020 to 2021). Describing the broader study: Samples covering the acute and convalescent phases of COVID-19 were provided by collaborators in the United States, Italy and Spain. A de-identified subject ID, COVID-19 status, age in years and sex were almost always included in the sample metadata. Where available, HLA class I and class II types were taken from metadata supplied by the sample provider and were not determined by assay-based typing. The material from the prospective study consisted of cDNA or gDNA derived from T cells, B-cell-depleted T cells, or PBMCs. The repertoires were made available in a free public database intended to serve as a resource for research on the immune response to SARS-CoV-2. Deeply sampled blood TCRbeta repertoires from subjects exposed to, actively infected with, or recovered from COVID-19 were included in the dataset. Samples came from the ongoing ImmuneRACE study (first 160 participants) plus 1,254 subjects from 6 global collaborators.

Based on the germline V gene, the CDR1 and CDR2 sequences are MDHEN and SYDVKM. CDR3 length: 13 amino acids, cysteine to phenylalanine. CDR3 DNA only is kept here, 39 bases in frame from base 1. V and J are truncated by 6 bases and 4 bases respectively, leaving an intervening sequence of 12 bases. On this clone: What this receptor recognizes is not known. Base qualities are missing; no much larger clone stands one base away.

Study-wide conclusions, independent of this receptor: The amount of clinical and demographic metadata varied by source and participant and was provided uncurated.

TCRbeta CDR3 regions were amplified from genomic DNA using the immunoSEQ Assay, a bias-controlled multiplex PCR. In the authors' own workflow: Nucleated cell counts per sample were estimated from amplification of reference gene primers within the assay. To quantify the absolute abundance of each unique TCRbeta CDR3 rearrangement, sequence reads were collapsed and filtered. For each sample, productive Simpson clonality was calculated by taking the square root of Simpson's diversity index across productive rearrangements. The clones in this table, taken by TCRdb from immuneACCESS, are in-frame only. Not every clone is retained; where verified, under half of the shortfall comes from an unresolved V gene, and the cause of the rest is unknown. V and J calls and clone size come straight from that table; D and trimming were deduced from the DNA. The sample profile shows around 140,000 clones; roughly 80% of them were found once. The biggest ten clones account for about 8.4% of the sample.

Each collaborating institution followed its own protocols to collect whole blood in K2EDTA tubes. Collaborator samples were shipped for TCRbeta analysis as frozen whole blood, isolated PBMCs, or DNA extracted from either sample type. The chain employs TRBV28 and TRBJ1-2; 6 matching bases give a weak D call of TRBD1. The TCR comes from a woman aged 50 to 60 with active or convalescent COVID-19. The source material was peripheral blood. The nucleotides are TGTGCCAGCAGCGGACAGCCACCCTATGGCTACACCTTC. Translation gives CASSGQPPYGYTF.